This T cell receptor (beta chain) is drawn from a study of cytomegalovirus exposure and HLA in healthy donors. On the study more broadly: HLA-typed donors were the source of around 87 million unique TCRs, which an early data release held.

The study ran its PCR with 60 Vbeta and 13 Jbeta primers. Repertoires were generated with immunoSEQ multiplex PCR, while TCRdb's copy carries only in-frame clones and drops some. The sample lists 150,000 to 200,000 clones; around three quarters were seen once. Trimming took 5 bases from V and 9 from J; bases not matched to a gene: 10. The CDR3 is 14 amino acids. The germline CDR1 and CDR2 sequences are LNHDA and SQIVND (reference sequence). Sequencing used PBMCs. The chain combines TRBV19 with TRBJ1-2; the match to TRBD1 covers 9 bases. The sequence was collected from a woman in her 30s in good health and CMV-seropositive. The CDR3 sequence: CASSLGQGPGSYTF. The CDR3, as DNA: TGTGCCAGTAGTTTGGGACAGGGTCCAGGGAGCTACACCTTC.